This TCR beta chain came from a study of PD-1 blockade in classical Hodgkin lymphoma. Notes on the study in general: Healthy donors reportedly exceeded newly diagnosed patients in baseline TCR diversity. The repertoire differences lack a defined cause, possibly disease activity or prior therapy. CD4+ TCR diversity, unlike CD8+, climbed significantly by C4D1. Newly diagnosed patients had diversity similar to the baseline diversity of complete responders.

TCRdb's copy holds only in-frame clones and misses some; the assay was immunoSEQ multiplex PCR. The sample records about 29,000 clones, about two thirds being singletons. Each and every patient relapsed after autologous stem cell transplantation, and patients got differing brentuximab vedotin exposure. V was cut by 8 bases and J by 9 bases, with 11 bases left in between. Germline CDR1 reads MNHNS; CDR2 reads SASEGT. The CDR3 length is 12 residues. Concerning this clone: Its antigen remains unknown.

The specimen was peripheral blood mononuclear cells (PBMCs), collected before the second cycle of nivolumab. The clonotype comes from a human donor with classical Hodgkin lymphoma. The rearrangement uses TRBV6-1 and TRBJ1-6, with no clear D. CDR3 DNA sequence: TGTGCCAGCCGGACCGTCGGTTCACCCCTCCACTTT. Its translation is CASRTVGSPLHF.